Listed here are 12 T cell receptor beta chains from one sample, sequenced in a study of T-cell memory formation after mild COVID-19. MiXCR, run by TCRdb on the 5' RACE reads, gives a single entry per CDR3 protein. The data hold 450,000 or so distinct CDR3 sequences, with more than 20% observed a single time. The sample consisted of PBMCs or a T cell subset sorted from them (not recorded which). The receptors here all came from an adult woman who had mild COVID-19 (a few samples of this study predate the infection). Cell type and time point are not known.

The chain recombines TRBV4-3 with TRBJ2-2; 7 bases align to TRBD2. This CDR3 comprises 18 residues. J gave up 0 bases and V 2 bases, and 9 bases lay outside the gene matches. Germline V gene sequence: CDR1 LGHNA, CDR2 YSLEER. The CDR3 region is CASSQRAPSGPNTGELFF. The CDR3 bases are TGCGCCAGCAGCCAAAGGGCGCCTAGCGGCCCGAACACCGGGGAGCTGTTTTTT.

CDR3 in DNA: TGTGCCAGCAGCTTAATGGGGAGCGGGAGGGCCAGTGAGACCCAGTACTTC. Protein product: CASSLMGSGRASETQYF. This sequence joins TRBV7-2 and TRBJ2-5; 10 positions agree with TRBD2. Germline CDR1 is SGHTA and CDR2 is FQGNSA. CDR3 length equals 17 residues. V lost 2 bases, J lost 5 bases, and 11 bases stayed unmatched. Drawing the rest from reference TRBV7-2 and TRBJ2-5, the complete variable domain is GAGVSQSPSNKVTEKGKDVELRCDPISGHTALYWYRQSLGQGLEFLIYFQGNSAPDKSGLPSDRFSAERTGGSVSTLTIQRTQQEDSAVYLCASSLMGSGRASETQYFGPGTRLLVL.

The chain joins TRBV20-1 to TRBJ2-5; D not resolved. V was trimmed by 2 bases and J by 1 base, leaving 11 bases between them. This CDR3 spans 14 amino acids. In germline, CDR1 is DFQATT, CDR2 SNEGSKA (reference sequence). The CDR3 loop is CSARRSAGQETQYF. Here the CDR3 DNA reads TGCAGTGCTAGAAGATCGGCAGGCCAAGAGACCCAGTACTTC.

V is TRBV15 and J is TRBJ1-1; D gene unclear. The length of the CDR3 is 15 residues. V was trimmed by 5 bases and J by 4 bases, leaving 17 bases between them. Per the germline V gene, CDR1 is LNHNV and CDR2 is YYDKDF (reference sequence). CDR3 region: CATSWGGLAGTEAFF. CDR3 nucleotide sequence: TGTGCCACCAGCTGGGGAGGACTGGCGGGCACTGAAGCTTTCTTT.

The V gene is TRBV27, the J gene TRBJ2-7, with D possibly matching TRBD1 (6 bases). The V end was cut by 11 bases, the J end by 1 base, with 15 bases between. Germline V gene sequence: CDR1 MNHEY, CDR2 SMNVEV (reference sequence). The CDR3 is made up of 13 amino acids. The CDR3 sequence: CAVNPRGSYEQYF. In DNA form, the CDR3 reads TGTGCCGTCAACCCCAGGGGATCCTACGAGCAGTACTTC.

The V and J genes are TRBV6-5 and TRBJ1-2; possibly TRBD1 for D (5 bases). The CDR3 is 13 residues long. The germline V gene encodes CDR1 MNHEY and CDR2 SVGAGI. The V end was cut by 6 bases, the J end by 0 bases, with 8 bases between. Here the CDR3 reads CASSQTANYGYTF. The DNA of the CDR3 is TGTGCCAGCAGCCAGACAGCTAACTATGGCTACACCTTC.

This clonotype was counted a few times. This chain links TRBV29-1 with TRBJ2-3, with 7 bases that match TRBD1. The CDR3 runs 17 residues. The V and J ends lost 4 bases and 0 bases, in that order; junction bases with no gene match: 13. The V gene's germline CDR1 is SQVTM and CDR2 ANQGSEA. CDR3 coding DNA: TGCAGCGTTGTGTCAGCTCTAAGACAGGGAAGCACAGATACGCAGTATTTT. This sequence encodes CSVVSALRQGSTDTQYF.

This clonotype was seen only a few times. The chain's CDR3 is CSVWVDMNTEAFF. CDR3 nucleotides: TGCAGCGTTTGGGTAGACATGAACACTGAAGCTTTCTTT. The chain uses TRBV29-1 and TRBJ1-1; D call uncertain. The V end lost 5 bases, the J end lost 0 bases, and 10 bases lay between the germline ends. CDR1 and CDR2 from the germline V gene are SQVTM and ANQGSEA. The CDR3 is 13 residues long.

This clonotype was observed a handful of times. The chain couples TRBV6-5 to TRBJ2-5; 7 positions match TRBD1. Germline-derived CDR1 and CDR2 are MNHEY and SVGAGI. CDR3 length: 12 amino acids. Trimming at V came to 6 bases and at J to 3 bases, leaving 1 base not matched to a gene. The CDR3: CASSQGEETQYF. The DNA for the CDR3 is TGTGCCAGCAGCCAGGGGGAAGAGACCCAGTACTTC.

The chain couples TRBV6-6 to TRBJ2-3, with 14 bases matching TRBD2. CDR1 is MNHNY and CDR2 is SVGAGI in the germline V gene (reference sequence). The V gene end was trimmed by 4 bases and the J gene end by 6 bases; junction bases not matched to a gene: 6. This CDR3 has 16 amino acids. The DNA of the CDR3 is TGTGCCAGCAGTTTGGGGGGACTAGCGGGAGAGGATACGCAGTATTTT. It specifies CASSLGGLAGEDTQYF.

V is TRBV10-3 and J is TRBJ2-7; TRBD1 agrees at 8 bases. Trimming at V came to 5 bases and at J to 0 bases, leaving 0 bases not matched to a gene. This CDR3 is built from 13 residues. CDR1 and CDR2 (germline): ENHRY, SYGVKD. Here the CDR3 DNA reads TGTGCCATCAGTACAGGGGGCTCCTACGAGCAGTACTTC. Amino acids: CAISTGGSYEQYF.

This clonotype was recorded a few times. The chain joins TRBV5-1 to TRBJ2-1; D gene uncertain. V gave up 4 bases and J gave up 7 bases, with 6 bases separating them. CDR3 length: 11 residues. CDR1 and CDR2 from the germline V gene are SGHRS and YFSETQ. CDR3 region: CASSHLNEQFF. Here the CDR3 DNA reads TGCGCCAGCAGCCATTTGAATGAGCAGTTCTTC.